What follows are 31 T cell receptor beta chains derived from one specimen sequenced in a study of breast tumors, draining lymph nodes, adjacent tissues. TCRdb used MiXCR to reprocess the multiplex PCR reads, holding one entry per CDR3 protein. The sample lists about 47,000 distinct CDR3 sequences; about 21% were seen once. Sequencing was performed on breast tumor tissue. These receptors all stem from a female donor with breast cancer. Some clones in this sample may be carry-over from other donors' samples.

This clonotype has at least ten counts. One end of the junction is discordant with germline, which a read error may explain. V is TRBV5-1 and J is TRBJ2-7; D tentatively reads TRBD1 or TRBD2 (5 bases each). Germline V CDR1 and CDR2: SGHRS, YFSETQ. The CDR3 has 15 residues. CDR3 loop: CASGLVAGSPYEQYF. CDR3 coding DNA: TGCGCCAGCGGCTTGGTAGCAGGGAGTCCCTACGAGCAGTACTTC.

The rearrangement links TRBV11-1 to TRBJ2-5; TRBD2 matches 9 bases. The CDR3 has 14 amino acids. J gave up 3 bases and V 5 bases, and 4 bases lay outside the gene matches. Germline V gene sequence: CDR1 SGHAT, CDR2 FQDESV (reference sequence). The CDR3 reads CASSPGLAEETQYF. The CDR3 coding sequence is TGTGCCAGCAGCCCGGGACTAGCAGAAGAGACCCAGTACTTC.

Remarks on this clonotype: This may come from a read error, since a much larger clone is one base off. The CDR3 nucleotides read TGTGTCAGCAGCTCAAGACGAAGCTCTGGGGCCAACGTCCTGACTTTC. This encodes CVSSSRRSSGANVLTF. This chain joins TRBV7-2 and TRBJ2-6; no clear D. CDR3 length: 16 amino acids. The germline V gene encodes CDR1 SGHTA and CDR2 FQGNSA.

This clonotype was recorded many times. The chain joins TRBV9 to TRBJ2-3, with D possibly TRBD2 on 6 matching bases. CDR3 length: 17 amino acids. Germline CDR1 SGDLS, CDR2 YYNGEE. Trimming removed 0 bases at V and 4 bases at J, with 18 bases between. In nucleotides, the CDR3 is TGTGCCAGCAGCGTAGACACCTCAGGGCGGGGCGCAGATACGCAGTATTTT. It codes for CASSVDTSGRGADTQYF.

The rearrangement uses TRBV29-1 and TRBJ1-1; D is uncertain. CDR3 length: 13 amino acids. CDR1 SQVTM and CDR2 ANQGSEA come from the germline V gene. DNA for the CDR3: TGCAGTGCCGCCGAGCCGGTGAACACTGAAGCTTTCTTT. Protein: CSAAEPVNTEAFF.

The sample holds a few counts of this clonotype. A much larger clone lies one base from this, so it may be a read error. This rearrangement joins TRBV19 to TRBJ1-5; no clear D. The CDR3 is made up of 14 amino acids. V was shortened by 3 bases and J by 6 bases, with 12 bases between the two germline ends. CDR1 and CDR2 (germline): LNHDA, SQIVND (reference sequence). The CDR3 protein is CASSIIREGQPQHF. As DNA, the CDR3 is TGTGCCAGTAGTATTATCCGAGAGGGTCAGCCCCAGCATTTT.

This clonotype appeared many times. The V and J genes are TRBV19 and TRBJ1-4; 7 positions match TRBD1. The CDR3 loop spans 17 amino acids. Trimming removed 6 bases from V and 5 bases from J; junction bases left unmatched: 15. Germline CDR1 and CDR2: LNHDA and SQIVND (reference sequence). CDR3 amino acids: CASRPRQGAVGNEKLFF. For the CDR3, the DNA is TGTGCCAGTAGACCCAGACAGGGTGCGGTTGGAAATGAAAAACTGTTTTTT. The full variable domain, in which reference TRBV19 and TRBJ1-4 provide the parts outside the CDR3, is DGGITQSPKYLFRKEGQNVTLSCEQNLNHDAMYWYRQDPGQGLRLIYYSQIVNDFQKGDIAEGYSVSREKKESFPLTVTSAQKNPTAFYLCASRPRQGAVGNEKLFFGSGTQLSVL.

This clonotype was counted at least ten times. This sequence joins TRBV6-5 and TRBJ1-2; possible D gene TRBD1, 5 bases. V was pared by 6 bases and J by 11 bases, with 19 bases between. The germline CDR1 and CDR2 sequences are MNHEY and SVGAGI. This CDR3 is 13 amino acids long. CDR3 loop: CASRPAGQGRYTF. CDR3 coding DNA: TGTGCCAGCAGACCTGCGGGGCAGGGCCGTTACACCTTC.

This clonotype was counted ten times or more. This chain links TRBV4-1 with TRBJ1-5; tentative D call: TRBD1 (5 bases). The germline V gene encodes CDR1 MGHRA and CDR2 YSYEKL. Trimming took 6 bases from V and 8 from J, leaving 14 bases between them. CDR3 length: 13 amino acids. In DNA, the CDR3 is TGCGCCAGCAGTTCTAGGGGTGGTGAGCCCCAGCATTTT. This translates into CASSSRGGEPQHF.

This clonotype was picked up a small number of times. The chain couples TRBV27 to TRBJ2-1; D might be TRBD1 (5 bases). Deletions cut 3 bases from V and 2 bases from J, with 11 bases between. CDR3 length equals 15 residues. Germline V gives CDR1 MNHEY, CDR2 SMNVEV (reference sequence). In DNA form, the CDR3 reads TGTGCCAGCAGTTTTCGGACAAATACCTACAATGAGCAGTTCTTC. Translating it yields CASSFRTNTYNEQFF.

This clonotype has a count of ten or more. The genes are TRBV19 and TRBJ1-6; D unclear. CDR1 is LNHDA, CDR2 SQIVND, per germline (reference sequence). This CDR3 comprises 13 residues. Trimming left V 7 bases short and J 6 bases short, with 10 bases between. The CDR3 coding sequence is TGTGCCAGTACGGGTCTTAGTAATTCACCCCTCCACTTT. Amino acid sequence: CASTGLSNSPLHF. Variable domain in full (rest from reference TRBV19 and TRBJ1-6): DGGITQSPKYLFRKEGQNVTLSCEQNLNHDAMYWYRQDPGQGLRLIYYSQIVNDFQKGDIAEGYSVSREKKESFPLTVTSAQKNPTAFYLCASTGLSNSPLHFGNGTRLTVT.

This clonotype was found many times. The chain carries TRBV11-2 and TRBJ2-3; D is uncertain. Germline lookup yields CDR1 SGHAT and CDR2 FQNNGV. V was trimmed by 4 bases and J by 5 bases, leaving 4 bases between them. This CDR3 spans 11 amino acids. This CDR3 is CASSSEDTQYF. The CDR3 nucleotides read TGTGCCAGCAGCTCAGAAGATACGCAGTATTTT.

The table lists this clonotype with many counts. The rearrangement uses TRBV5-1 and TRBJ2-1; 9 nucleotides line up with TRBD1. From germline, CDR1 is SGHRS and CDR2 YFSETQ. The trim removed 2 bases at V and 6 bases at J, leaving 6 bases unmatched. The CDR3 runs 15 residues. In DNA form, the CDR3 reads TGCGCCAGCAGCTTCACCGGGACAGGGATCAATGAGCAGTTCTTC. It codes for CASSFTGTGINEQFF.

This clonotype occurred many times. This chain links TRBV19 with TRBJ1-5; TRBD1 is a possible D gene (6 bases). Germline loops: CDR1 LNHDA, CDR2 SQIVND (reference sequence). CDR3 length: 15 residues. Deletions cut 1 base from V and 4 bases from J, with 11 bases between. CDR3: CASSIGGGGNQPQHF. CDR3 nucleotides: TGTGCCAGTAGTATAGGAGGGGGAGGAAATCAGCCCCAGCATTTT.

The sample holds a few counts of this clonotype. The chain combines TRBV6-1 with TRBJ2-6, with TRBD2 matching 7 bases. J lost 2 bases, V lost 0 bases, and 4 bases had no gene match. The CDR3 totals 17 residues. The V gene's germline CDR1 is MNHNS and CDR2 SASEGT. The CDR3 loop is CASSEAWGRAGANVLTF. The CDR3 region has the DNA TGTGCCAGCAGTGAAGCCTGGGGGAGGGCTGGGGCCAACGTCCTGACTTTC.

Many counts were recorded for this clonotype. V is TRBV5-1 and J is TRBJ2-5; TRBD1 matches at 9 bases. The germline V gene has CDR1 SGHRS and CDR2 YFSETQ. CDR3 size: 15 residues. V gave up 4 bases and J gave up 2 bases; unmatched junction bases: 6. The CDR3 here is CASSAGQGSQETQYF. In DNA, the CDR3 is TGCGCCAGCAGCGCGGGACAGGGTAGTCAAGAGACCCAGTACTTC.

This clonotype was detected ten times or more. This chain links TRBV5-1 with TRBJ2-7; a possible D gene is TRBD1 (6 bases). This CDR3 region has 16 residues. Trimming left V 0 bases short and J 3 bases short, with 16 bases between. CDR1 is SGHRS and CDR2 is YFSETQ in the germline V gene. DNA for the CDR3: TGCGCCAGCAGCTTGGACTTGGCAGGGGCCCGCTACGAGCAGTACTTC. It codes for CASSLDLAGARYEQYF.

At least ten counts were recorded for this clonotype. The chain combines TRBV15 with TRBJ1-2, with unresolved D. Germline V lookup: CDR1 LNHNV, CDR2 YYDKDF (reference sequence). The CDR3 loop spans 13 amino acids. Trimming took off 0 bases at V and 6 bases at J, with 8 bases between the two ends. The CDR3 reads CATSRDNGDGYTF. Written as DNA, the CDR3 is TGTGCCACCAGCAGAGATAACGGTGATGGCTACACCTTC. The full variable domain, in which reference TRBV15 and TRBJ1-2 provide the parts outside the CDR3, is DAMVIQNPRYQVTQFGKPVTLSCSQTLNHNVMYWYQQKSSQAPKLLFHYYDKDFNNEADTPDNFQSRRPNTSFCFLDIRSPGLGDTAMYLCATSRDNGDGYTFGSGTRLTVV.

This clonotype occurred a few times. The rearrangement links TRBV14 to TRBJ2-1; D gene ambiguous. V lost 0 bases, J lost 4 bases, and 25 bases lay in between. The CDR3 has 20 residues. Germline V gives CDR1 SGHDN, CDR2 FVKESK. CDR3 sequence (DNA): TGTGCCAGCAGCCAAGATTTTCGGGCCCGTGGTCACCTAAAATACAATGAGCAGTTCTTC. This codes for CASSQDFRARGHLKYNEQFF.

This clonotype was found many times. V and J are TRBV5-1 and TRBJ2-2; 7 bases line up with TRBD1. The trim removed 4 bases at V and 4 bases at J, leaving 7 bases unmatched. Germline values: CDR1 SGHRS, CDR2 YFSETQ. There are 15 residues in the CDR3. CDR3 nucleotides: TGCGCCAGCAGCCCCAGGACAGGCTTCACCGGGGAGCTGTTTTTT. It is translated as CASSPRTGFTGELFF.

The CDR3 region is CAWSVGGSNEKLFF. In nucleotides, the CDR3 is TGTGCCTGGAGTGTGGGGGGCTCTAATGAAAAACTGTTTTTT. The chain has TRBV30 and TRBJ1-4; D perhaps matches TRBD1 (6 bases). Germline CDR1 is GTSNPN and CDR2 is SVGIG (reference sequence). Trimming removed 0 bases from V and 3 bases from J, with 8 bases in between. This CDR3 comprises 14 residues.

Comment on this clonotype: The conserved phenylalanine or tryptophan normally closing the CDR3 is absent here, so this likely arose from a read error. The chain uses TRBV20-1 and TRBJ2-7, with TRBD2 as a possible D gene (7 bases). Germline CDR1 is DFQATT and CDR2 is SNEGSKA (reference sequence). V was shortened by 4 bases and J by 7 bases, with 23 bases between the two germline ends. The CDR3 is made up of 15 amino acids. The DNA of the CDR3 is TGCAGTGCTACCGCCAGGGGAGGGAGGGGGGGGGAGCAGTACCTC. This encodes CSATARGGRGGEQYL.

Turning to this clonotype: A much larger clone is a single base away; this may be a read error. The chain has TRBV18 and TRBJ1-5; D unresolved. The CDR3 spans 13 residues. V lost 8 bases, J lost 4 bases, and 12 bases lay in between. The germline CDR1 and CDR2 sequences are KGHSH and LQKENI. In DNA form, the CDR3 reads TGTGCCAGCCCCCCTGACCCTAATCAGCCCCAGCATTTT. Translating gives CASPPDPNQPQHF.

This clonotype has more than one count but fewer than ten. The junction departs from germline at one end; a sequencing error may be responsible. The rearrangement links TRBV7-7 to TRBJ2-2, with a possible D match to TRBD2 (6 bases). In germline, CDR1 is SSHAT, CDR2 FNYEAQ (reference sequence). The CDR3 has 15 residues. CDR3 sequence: CASSLMSGAGGELFF. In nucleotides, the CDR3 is TGTGCTAGCAGCTTGATGTCGGGAGCGGGCGGGGAGCTGTTTTTT.

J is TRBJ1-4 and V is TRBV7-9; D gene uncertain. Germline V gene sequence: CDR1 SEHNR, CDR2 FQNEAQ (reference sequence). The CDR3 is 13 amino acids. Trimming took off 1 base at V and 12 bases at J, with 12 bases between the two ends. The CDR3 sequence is CASSLDGGEELFF. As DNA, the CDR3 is TGTGCCAGCAGCTTAGATGGCGGGGAGGAACTGTTTTTT.

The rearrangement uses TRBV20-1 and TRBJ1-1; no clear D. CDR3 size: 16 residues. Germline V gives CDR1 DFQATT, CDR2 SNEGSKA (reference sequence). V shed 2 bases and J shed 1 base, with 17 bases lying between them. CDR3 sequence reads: CSARPALGSRNTEAFF. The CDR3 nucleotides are TGCAGTGCTAGACCAGCTCTGGGGTCGAGGAACACTGAAGCTTTCTTT.

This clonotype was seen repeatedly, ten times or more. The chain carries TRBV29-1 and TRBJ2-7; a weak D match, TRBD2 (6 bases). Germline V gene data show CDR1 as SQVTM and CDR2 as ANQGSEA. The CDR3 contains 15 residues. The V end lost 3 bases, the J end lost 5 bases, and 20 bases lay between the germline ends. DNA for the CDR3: TGCAGCGTTGAGGGGCTCGGGAGAAATTCGGACGAGCAGTACTTC. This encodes CSVEGLGRNSDEQYF.

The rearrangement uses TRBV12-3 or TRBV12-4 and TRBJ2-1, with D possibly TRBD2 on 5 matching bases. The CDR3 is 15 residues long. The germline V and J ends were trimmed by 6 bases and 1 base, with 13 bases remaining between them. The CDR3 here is CASRLTRRSYNEQFF. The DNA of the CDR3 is TGTGCCAGCAGATTGACTCGGAGGTCCTACAATGAGCAGTTCTTC.

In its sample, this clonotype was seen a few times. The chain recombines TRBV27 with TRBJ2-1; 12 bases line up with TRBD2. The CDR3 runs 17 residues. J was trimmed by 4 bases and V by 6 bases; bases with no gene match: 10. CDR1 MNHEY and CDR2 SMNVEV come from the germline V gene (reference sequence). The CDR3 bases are TGTGCCAGCAGGGTGACTGGACTAGCGGGGTTTTACAATGAGCAGTTCTTC. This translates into CASRVTGLAGFYNEQFF.

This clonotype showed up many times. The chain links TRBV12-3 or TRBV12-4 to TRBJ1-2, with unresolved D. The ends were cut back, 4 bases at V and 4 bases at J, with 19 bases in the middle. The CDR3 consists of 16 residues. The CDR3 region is CASSSVPGLLSYGYTF. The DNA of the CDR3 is TGTGCCAGCAGTTCGGTCCCCGGACTTCTGAGCTATGGCTACACCTTC.

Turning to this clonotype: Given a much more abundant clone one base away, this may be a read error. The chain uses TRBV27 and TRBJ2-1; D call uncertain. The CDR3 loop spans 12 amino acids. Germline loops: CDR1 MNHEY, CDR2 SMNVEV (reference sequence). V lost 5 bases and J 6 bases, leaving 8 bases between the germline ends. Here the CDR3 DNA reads TGTGCCAGCAGTCTTGGCCCCAATGAGCAGTTCTTC. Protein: CASSLGPNEQFF.